This T cell receptor beta chain was captured by sequencing in a study of blood T cell repertoires in COVID-19. Study background: Donors in the United States, Italy and Spain gave samples during acute or convalescent COVID-19. The cDNA or gDNA used as material had been derived from T cells, B-cell-depleted T cells, or PBMCs.

The authors' processing: Amplifying reference gene primers gave estimates of nucleated cell counts. Method: immunoSEQ multiplex PCR; TCRdb's copy keeps in-frame clones and lacks some. V and J calls plus clone size are reproduced from that table; the DNA served to infer D and trimming. Among about 290,000 clones listed, approximately 88% were seen once. The germline V and J ends were trimmed by 0 bases and 3 bases, with 9 bases remaining between them. The length of the CDR3 is 16 residues. Germline V gene data show CDR1 as LGHNA and CDR2 as YNFKEQ. The TCR comes from a woman aged 40 to 50 who had recovered from COVID-19. The chain recombines TRBV4-2 with TRBJ2-6; no definite D call. The sample comprised peripheral blood. CDR3 sequence reads: CASSQDGQIGANVLTF. The CDR3 DNA is TGTGCCAGCAGCCAAGATGGGCAGATTGGGGCCAACGTCCTGACTTTC.